This TCR beta chain was identified in a study of blood T cell repertoires in COVID-19. Study details: Spain, Italy and the United States supplied samples that represented acute and convalescent COVID-19. PBMCs, B-cell-depleted T cells, or T cells were the source of the cDNA or gDNA that made up the material.

V shed 4 bases, J shed 6 bases, and the junction held 7 bases outside the gene matches. Germline loops: CDR1 LNHDA, CDR2 SQIVND (reference sequence). The CDR3 consists of 16 residues. Methods used by the authors: Reference gene primer amplification gave nucleated cell count estimates. Using immunoSEQ multiplex PCR, the repertoire was profiled, and TCRdb retains in-frame clones only, with some absent. The V and J calls and clone size are taken from that table; D and trimming were inferred from the DNA. The sample lists tens of thousands of clones, roughly 84% seen once, with around 4.5% in the top ten.

The chain recombines TRBV19 with TRBJ2-1; 12 bases are a match to TRBD2. The clonotype originates from a woman of 80 years or more with acute or convalescent COVID-19. Input material: peripheral blood. This CDR3 reads CASSTPPSGRVNEQFF. The CDR3 nucleotides read TGTGCCAGTAGTACCCCCCCTAGCGGGAGGGTCAATGAGCAGTTCTTC.